This TCR beta chain came from a study of beta chain features in type 1 diabetes. There are a few counts of this clone. What was sequenced were expressed TCRB transcripts, since all of the isolated RNA had been reverse transcribed. Profiled with immunoSEQ multiplex PCR; TCRdb holds only in-frame clones, not every one. The repertoire holds 970,000 or so clones, with 15% to 20% as singletons. The germline V gene encodes CDR1 SGHRS and CDR2 YFSETQ. V was shortened by 5 bases and J by 5 bases, with 16 bases between the two germline ends. The CDR3 is 14 residues long. A sort by CD45RO/CCR7/CD25/CD127/CD95/CD27 yielded CD4+ naive, central memory, regulatory and stem cell-like memory cells.

This clonotype was sampled from a woman under 30 in good health. The material sequenced was naive CD4+ T cells from blood. The rearrangement uses TRBV5-1 and TRBJ2-5; perhaps D is TRBD1 or TRBD2 (5 bases each). CDR3 sequence: CASRWGSGSETQYF. CDR3 sequence (DNA): TGCGCCAGCAGGTGGGGGTCGGGATCGGAGACCCAGTACTTC.